Following are 6 T cell receptor beta chains from one sample sequenced in a study of blood T cell repertoires in COVID-19. The data were produced by immunoSEQ multiplex PCR, yet TCRdb's version contains in-frame clones alone and is incomplete. The sample lists 200,000 to 300,000 clones; over 80% were seen once. Sequencing was carried out using peripheral blood. All receptors derive from a human donor in a cohort sampled during active COVID-19.

In this sample, this clone turned up a few times. The chain is built from TRBV5-4 and TRBJ1-6; 9 nucleotides line up with TRBD1. Germline lookup yields CDR1 SGHNT and CDR2 YYREEE (reference sequence). The CDR3 has 15 amino acids. The trim removed 4 bases at V and 5 bases at J, leaving 4 bases unmatched. CDR3 sequence reads: CASSKGQGDNSPLHF. CDR3 coding DNA: TGTGCCAGCAGCAAGGGACAGGGAGATAATTCACCCCTCCACTTT.

The chain carries TRBV13 and TRBJ1-2; 9 bases are a match to TRBD1. The CDR3 sequence is 17 residues long. Per the germline V gene, CDR1 is PRHDT and CDR2 is FYEKMQ (reference sequence). The junction had 16 bases not matched to a gene; V was cut back by 4 bases and J by 7 bases. The DNA of the CDR3 is TGTGCCAGCAGCTCTTCAGGTAACAGGGGGCGATCGTCTGGCTACACCTTC. Translated, it gives CASSSSGNRGRSSGYTF. The whole variable domain, remainder taken from reference TRBV13 and TRBJ1-2, is AAGVIQSPRHLIKEKRETATLKCYPIPRHDTVYWYQQGPGQDPQFLISFYEKMQSDKGSIPDRFSAQQFSDYHSELNMSSLELGDSALYFCASSSSGNRGRSSGYTFGSGTRLTVV.

The chain recombines TRBV19 with TRBJ2-1, with a tentative D call TRBD2 (5 bases). V dropped 5 bases and J dropped 4 bases, with 12 bases sitting between them. The CDR3 is made up of 14 amino acids. Germline loops: CDR1 LNHDA, CDR2 SQIVND (reference sequence). The CDR3 loop is CASSPSQRYNEQFF. The CDR3 bases are TGTGCCAGTAGTCCGTCGCAGCGGTACAATGAGCAGTTCTTC. The full variable domain, with the rest looked up from reference TRBV19 and TRBJ2-1, is DGGITQSPKYLFRKEGQNVTLSCEQNLNHDAMYWYRQDPGQGLRLIYYSQIVNDFQKGDIAEGYSVSREKKESFPLTVTSAQKNPTAFYLCASSPSQRYNEQFFGPGTRLTVL.

The chain has TRBV10-2 and TRBJ1-5; D uncertain. Trimming left V 2 bases short and J 4 bases short, with 6 bases between. The CDR3 is made up of 13 amino acids. Germline V gene lookup returns CDR1 WSHSY and CDR2 SAAADI. The CDR3 DNA follows: TGCGCCAGCAGTGAGGGAGGGAATCAGCCCCAGCATTTT. Translation: CASSEGGNQPQHF.

The gene calls are TRBV10-3 and TRBJ2-7, with 16 nucleotides matching TRBD2. The germline V gene encodes CDR1 ENHRY and CDR2 SYGVKD. The CDR3 extends over 17 amino acids. V shed 2 bases, J shed 9 bases, and the junction held 10 bases outside the gene matches. The CDR3 DNA reads as TGTGCCATCAGTGAGAGGTCCGGGACTAGCGGGGGGGCGGTGCAGTACTTC. It codes for CAISERSGTSGGAVQYF.

This rearrangement joins TRBV3-1 (or the pseudogene TRBV3-2) to TRBJ2-3; D not certain. This CDR3 spans 14 amino acids. V lost 0 bases and J lost 6, with 10 bases in between. The V gene's germline CDR1 is LGHDT and CDR2 YNNKEL (reference sequence). This chain's CDR3 is CASSQDLVSDTQYF. The CDR3, as DNA: TGTGCCAGCAGCCAAGATCTAGTATCGGATACGCAGTATTTT.